This T cell receptor beta chain originates from a study of blood T cell repertoires in COVID-19. Libraries were prepared by immunoSEQ multiplex PCR; TCRdb keeps only in-frame clonotypes and omits some of them. Among about 320,000 clones listed, roughly 85% were seen once. CDR3 length equals 14 residues. Trimming pared 4 bases from V and 5 bases from J, leaving 15 bases between. Looked up from germline, CDR1 is SGHDT and CDR2 is YYEEEE. The chain employs TRBV5-6 and TRBJ1-2; TRBD1 is a possible D gene (5 bases). This clonotype originated in a woman in her twenties or thirties who had recovered from COVID-19. Sequenced input: PBMCs or T cells enriched from blood (not recorded which). The CDR3 DNA follows: TGTGCCAGCAGCACTGGATCAGGGAGGTATGGCTACACCTTC. Encoded protein: CASSTGSGRYGYTF.